This entry describes one TCR beta chain. Sequenced by immunoSEQ multiplex PCR; TCRdb stores in-frame clones only, minus some. Of about 380,000 clones listed, about 95% are singletons. The data were taken from a study of shared T cell receptors in the human thymus. The CDR3 sequence is 18 residues long. The trim removed 9 bases at V and 2 bases at J, leaving 21 bases unmatched. CDR1 and CDR2 (germline): MNHEY, SMNVEV (reference sequence). What was sequenced was thymocytes. This sequence was found in a human donor. The chain joins TRBV27 to TRBJ1-2, with 7 positions matching TRBD1. Here the CDR3 reads CASGGLRTGRGPNYGYTF. CDR3 nucleotide sequence: TGTGCCAGTGGGGGTCTTAGGACGGGAAGGGGGCCAAACTATGGCTACACCTTC.